Below, one TCR beta chain is given with its context. CDR3 size: 12 residues. The germline V gene encodes CDR1 LNHDA and CDR2 SQIVND (reference sequence). The V end was cut by 5 bases, the J end by 13 bases, with 17 bases between. The sample comes from a study of blood T cell repertoires in COVID-19. Sequencing used immunoSEQ multiplex PCR; TCRdb keeps in-frame clones, though not all of them. The sample carries around 260,000 clones, about 88% recorded once. Allocation to cohorts depended on clinical history reported by the participants. Sequences were obtained from PBMCs or T cells enriched from blood (not recorded which). The origin of this receptor is a man younger than 45 with acute COVID-19. The chain uses TRBV19 and TRBJ1-2; tentatively, D is TRBD1 (5 bases). The CDR3 region is CASSSRRERCTF. The CDR3 nucleotides read TGTGCCAGTAGTTCCCGCAGGGAAAGATGCACCTTC.